This note documents a single T cell receptor beta chain sequence. At one end, the junction sequence differs from germline, possibly due to a read error. This sample stems from a study of tumor and adjacent non-tumor tissue in lung cancer. The template was RNA from unsorted bulk tissue. This non-tumor lung sample came from over 3 cm beyond the tumor edge. The CDR3 has 14 residues. Germline V gene sequence: CDR1 MNHEY, CDR2 SVGEGT. TCRbeta libraries were built with three rounds of nested PCR, modified from ARM-PCR. TCRdb reprocessed the multiplex PCR reads with MiXCR, giving one entry per CDR3 protein. The sample holds around 99,000 distinct CDR3 sequences, 62% seen once.

The sequencing input was distant non-tumor lung tissue. The J gene is TRBJ2-7, the V gene TRBV6-2 or TRBV6-3; D unresolved. The TCR comes from a man aged 55 to 70 with non-small cell lung cancer. The CDR3 nucleotides are TGTGCCAGCCTTTCTAACCCGCCCCAATACGAGCAGTGCTTC. Translation: CASLSNPPQYEQCF.